The next 28 T cell receptor beta chains were all read from a single sample in a study of shared clonotypes between healthy human individuals. Assay used: immunoSEQ multiplex PCR; TCRdb lists only in-frame clones, some missing. This repertoire shows over 400,000 clones, almost 80% found once; its top ten account for around 12%. Sequences were obtained from PBMCs. These receptor sequences come from a woman aged 40 to 50 in good health. Some clones in this sample may be carry-over from other donors' samples.

V gene TRBV11-2 combines with J gene TRBJ2-1; D possibly uses TRBD1 or TRBD2 (6 bases each). Trimming pared 1 base from V and 3 bases from J, leaving 22 bases between. The CDR3 contains 19 residues. Germline assignment: CDR1 SGHAT and CDR2 FQNNGV. The CDR3 protein is CASSLASLAGGGFYNEQFF. DNA of the CDR3: TGTGCCAGCAGCTTAGCGTCACTAGCAGGAGGGGGATTCTACAATGAGCAGTTCTTC.

This clone was detected only once. The rearrangement joins TRBV18 to TRBJ2-7, with D perhaps TRBD2 (6 bases). This CDR3 has 14 residues. The germline V gene has CDR1 KGHSH and CDR2 LQKENI. Trimming took off 1 base at V and 2 bases at J, with 9 bases between the two ends. Written as DNA, the CDR3 is TGTGCCAGCTCACCACTCGGGGGTCCCTACGAGCAGTACTTC. It translates to CASSPLGGPYEQYF.

This clone was picked up one time. The rearrangement joins TRBV28 to TRBJ1-2, with 7 bases matching TRBD1. The CDR3 consists of 14 residues. The ends lost 1 base at V and 4 bases at J; junction bases unmatched: 3. CDR1 is MDHEN, CDR2 SYDVKM, per germline. The CDR3, as DNA: TGTGCCAGCAGTTTATCCCAGGGGGTCTATGGCTACACCTTC. Encoded protein: CASSLSQGVYGYTF.

This chain connects TRBV20-1 to TRBJ1-1; D not certain. Germline V gene sequence: CDR1 DFQATT, CDR2 SNEGSKA (reference sequence). V was cut by 7 bases and J by 6 bases, with 12 bases left in between. CDR3 length: 11 residues. The CDR3 is CSVRVGAEAFF. DNA of the CDR3: TGCAGTGTTCGAGTTGGCGCTGAAGCTTTCTTT.

This clone has more than one count but fewer than ten. This chain connects TRBV4-2 to TRBJ1-6, with TRBD1 matching over 7 bases. Trimming cost V 0 bases and J 7 bases; bases outside gene matches: 3. Germline V CDR1 and CDR2: LGHNA, YNFKEQ. The CDR3 runs 15 residues. The CDR3: CASSQDGTENSPLHF. The CDR3 nucleotides are TGTGCCAGCAGCCAAGATGGGACAGAAAATTCACCCCTCCACTTT.

This rearrangement joins TRBV4-1 to TRBJ1-3; D is perhaps TRBD1 (5 bases). The CDR3 covers 17 residues. V shed 0 bases and J shed 3 bases, with 15 bases lying between them. Per germline, CDR1 MGHRA and CDR2 YSYEKL. The DNA for the CDR3 is TGCGCCAGCAGCCAAGATCGGGCGGGGCACTATGGAAACACCATATATTTT. Protein product: CASSQDRAGHYGNTIYF.

This chain connects TRBV5-1 to TRBJ2-5, with a possible D match to TRBD1 (6 bases). The J call may be in error: the DNA end matches TRBJ2-7 better. CDR1 is SGHRS and CDR2 is YFSETQ in the germline V gene. CDR3 length: 15 amino acids. CDR3 amino acids: CASSLAATGGHEQYF. The CDR3 DNA reads as TGCGCCAGCAGCTTGGCCGCGACAGGAGGCCACGAGCAGTACTTC.

The chain carries TRBV19 and TRBJ2-1; TRBD2 is a possible D gene (6 bases). Trimming removed 2 bases from V and 6 bases from J, with 8 bases in between. CDR3 size: 13 residues. The germline V gene encodes CDR1 LNHDA and CDR2 SQIVND (reference sequence). CDR3 nucleotides: TGTGCCAGTAGTATAAGACTAGTCAATGAGCAGTTCTTC. This translates into CASSIRLVNEQFF.

The rearrangement joins TRBV9 to TRBJ2-3; unclear D gene. This CDR3 is built from 13 residues. The germline V gene has CDR1 SGDLS and CDR2 YYNGEE. V was shortened by 0 bases and J by 5 bases, with 7 bases between the two germline ends. CDR3 region: CASSVALVDTQYF. The DNA of the CDR3 is TGTGCCAGCAGCGTAGCTTTGGTAGATACGCAGTATTTT.

The chain uses TRBV28 and TRBJ1-3; no definite D call. The CDR3 extends over 14 amino acids. Germline CDR1 MDHEN, CDR2 SYDVKM. The V and J ends lost 4 bases and 4 bases respectively, with 11 bases between them. The DNA for the CDR3 is TGTGCCAGCAGTTCGACATGGAGGGGAAACACCATATATTTT. The encoded protein is CASSSTWRGNTIYF.

This clone has only a few counts. This chain joins TRBV6-1 and TRBJ2-6; D is undetermined. The CDR3 has 16 amino acids. Trimming cost V 2 bases and J 0 bases, with 8 bases left between them. Germline values: CDR1 MNHNS, CDR2 SASEGT. CDR3 sequence: CASSETRTSGANVLTF. The CDR3 DNA is TGTGCCAGCAGTGAAACCCGGACCTCTGGGGCCAACGTCCTGACTTTC.

This chain connects TRBV19 to TRBJ1-4; TRBD1 aligns across 8 bases. This CDR3 contains 16 residues. V was pared by 5 bases and J by 5 bases, with 10 bases of the junction left unmatched. Germline assignment: CDR1 LNHDA and CDR2 SQIVND (reference sequence). The CDR3 DNA reads TGTGCCAGTAGTCCGACGCCGGGACAGGAGAATGAAAAACTGTTTTTT. Protein product: CASSPTPGQENEKLFF.

The sample holds one count of this clone. The V gene is TRBV28, the J gene TRBJ2-1; D is perhaps TRBD1 or TRBD2 (6 bases each). This CDR3 is 16 amino acids long. In germline, CDR1 is MDHEN, CDR2 SYDVKM. V lost 1 base and J 6 bases, leaving 16 bases between the germline ends. CDR3 sequence: CASSLSVRGLLNEQFF. In DNA form, the CDR3 reads TGTGCCAGCAGTTTATCTGTCCGGGGGCTCCTCAATGAGCAGTTCTTC.

The chain carries TRBV10-3 and TRBJ1-3, with no clear D. Trimming left V 8 bases short and J 0 bases short, with 8 bases between. The CDR3 is 13 residues long. Looked up from germline, CDR1 is ENHRY and CDR2 is SYGVKD. The CDR3, as DNA: TGTGCCATCGGTGGACCCTCTGGAAACACCATATATTTT. Translating it yields CAIGGPSGNTIYF.

The chain carries TRBV11-2 and TRBJ2-7, with D tentatively TRBD2 (6 bases). CDR3 length: 16 residues. The V gene lost 8 bases and the J gene lost 0 bases, with 20 bases spanning the gap. From germline, CDR1 is SGHAT and CDR2 FQNNGV. CDR3 residues: CASAPLSGYLSYEQYF. For the CDR3, the DNA is TGTGCCAGCGCCCCCCTAAGCGGGTACCTCTCCTACGAGCAGTACTTC. Full variable domain (outside the CDR3, taken from reference TRBV11-2 and TRBJ2-7): EAGVAQSPRYKIIEKRQSVAFWCNPISGHATLYWYQQILGQGPKLLIQFQNNGVVDDSQLPKDRFSAERLKGVDSTLKIQPAKLEDSAVYLCASAPLSGYLSYEQYFGPGTRLTVT.

This clone came up once. The chain carries TRBV2 and TRBJ1-2; 7 nucleotides align to TRBD1. In germline, CDR1 is SNHLY, CDR2 FYNNEI. This CDR3 is 13 amino acids long. J was trimmed by 4 bases and V by 2 bases; bases with no gene match: 1. For the CDR3, the DNA is TGTGCCAGCAGTGAAAACAGGGGCTATGGCTACACCTTC. It translates to CASSENRGYGYTF.

The chain has TRBV5-1 and TRBJ2-5; the D call may be TRBD1 or TRBD2 (5 bases each). The CDR3 totals 16 residues. V lost 3 bases and J lost 1, with 16 bases in between. Germline V gene data show CDR1 as SGHRS and CDR2 as YFSETQ. The CDR3 coding sequence is TGCGCCAGCAGCTGGCTACCGGGACCTATCCAAGAGACCCAGTACTTC. This gives the protein CASSWLPGPIQETQYF.

Notes on this clone: The germline gene is not matched at one end of the junction; a read error may be the cause. CDR3 nucleotides: TGTGCCAGCAGCATGACCCGCGAGAAGGACTTC. Its translation is CASSMTREKDF. The chain joins TRBV28 to TRBJ2-5; unclear D gene. The germline V gene encodes CDR1 MDHEN and CDR2 SYDVKM. This CDR3 is built from 11 residues.

This clone was observed a handful of times. V usage is TRBV6-5 and J usage is TRBJ2-1; weak D call: TRBD1 (6 bases). Germline V CDR1 and CDR2: MNHEY, SVGAGI. This CDR3 region has 13 residues. Deletions cut 4 bases from V and 5 bases from J, with 9 bases between. The CDR3, as DNA: TGTGCCAGCAGTTTCAACAGGGACAATGAGCAGTTCTTC. Amino acids: CASSFNRDNEQFF.

The chain combines TRBV9 with TRBJ2-2; D gene ambiguous. This CDR3 comprises 14 residues. CDR1 and CDR2 from the germline V gene are SGDLS and YYNGEE. V gave up 0 bases and J gave up 3 bases, with 6 bases separating them. The CDR3 sequence is CASSVDLYTGELFF. CDR3 DNA: TGTGCCAGCAGCGTAGATTTATACACCGGGGAGCTGTTTTTT. The complete variable domain, with remaining parts taken from reference TRBV9 and TRBJ2-2, reads DSGVTQTPKHLITATGQRVTLRCSPRSGDLSVYWYQQSLDQGLQFLIQYYNGEERAKGNILERFSAQQFPDLHSELNLSSLELGDSALYFCASSVDLYTGELFFGEGSRLTVL.

The chain carries TRBV19 and TRBJ1-1; D gene uncertain. Germline V gene sequence: CDR1 LNHDA, CDR2 SQIVND (reference sequence). The CDR3 runs to 13 residues. V was trimmed by 4 bases and J by 0 bases, leaving 6 bases between them. The chain's CDR3 is CASSSVMNTEAFF. The CDR3 DNA reads TGTGCCAGTAGTAGTGTTATGAACACTGAAGCTTTCTTT.

V and J are TRBV28 and TRBJ2-7, with unresolved D. V shed 6 bases and J shed 4 bases, with 10 bases lying between them. Germline assignment: CDR1 MDHEN and CDR2 SYDVKM. The length of the CDR3 is 12 residues. Here the CDR3 DNA reads TGTGCCAGCAGGCGTGACGTGTACGAGCAGTACTTC. Its protein is CASRRDVYEQYF. Full variable domain (remainder filled in from reference TRBV28 and TRBJ2-7): DVKVTQSSRYLVKRTGEKVFLECVQDMDHENMFWYRQDPGLGLRLIYFSYDVKMKEKGDIPEGYSVSREKKERFSLILESASTNQTSMYLCASRRDVYEQYFGPGTRLTVT.

The chain couples TRBV5-6 to TRBJ2-5, with TRBD1 matching over 7 bases. Matching the DNA end better, TRBJ2-7 makes the J call doubtful. Germline V gene sequence: CDR1 SGHDT, CDR2 YYEEEE. CDR3 size: 13 residues. The CDR3 coding sequence is TGTGCCAGCAGCCCCGACAGGGCCGGCGAGCAGTACTTC. This gives the protein CASSPDRAGEQYF.

The rearrangement uses TRBV4-3 and TRBJ1-5; a possible D gene is TRBD1 (5 bases). This CDR3 is 15 amino acids long. Trimming cost V 0 bases and J 7 bases, with 13 bases left between them. Germline CDR1 is LGHNA and CDR2 is YSLEER. The CDR3 loop reads CASSQDGQGGQPQHF. The CDR3 bases are TGCGCCAGCAGCCAAGATGGGCAGGGTGGCCAGCCCCAGCATTTT.

This rearrangement joins TRBV7-2 to TRBJ2-1; D remains ambiguous. The germline V gene encodes CDR1 SGHTA and CDR2 FQGNSA. The CDR3 spans 13 residues. The V and J ends lost 2 bases and 9 bases respectively, with 11 bases between them. Written as DNA, the CDR3 is TGTGCCAGCAGCTTATTTGGAATGGGTGAGCAGTTCTTC. The encoded protein is CASSLFGMGEQFF.

The rearrangement uses TRBV10-3 and TRBJ1-2; no clear D. CDR3 length: 13 residues. Between the trimmed V and J ends, which lost 4 bases and 6 bases, there was a span of 12 bases. Germline V lookup: CDR1 ENHRY, CDR2 SYGVKD. CDR3 bases: TGTGCCATCAGTGTTGGAGGGATTGATGGCTACACCTTC. It codes for CAISVGGIDGYTF.

Notes on this clone: A far larger clone is off by one base, so a read error is likely. The chain is built from TRBV11-2 and TRBJ2-7; 9 nucleotides agree with TRBD1. CDR3 length: 14 residues. Germline V gene lookup returns CDR1 SGHAT and CDR2 FQNNGV. V shed 8 bases, J shed 6 bases, and the junction held 11 bases outside the gene matches. The CDR3 protein is CASGLRTGDGEQYF. The CDR3 region has the DNA TGTGCCAGCGGCCTCAGGACAGGGGACGGCGAGCAGTACTTC.

This clone was counted only a few times. A far more abundant clone sits one base away, making this likely a read error. The chain has TRBV6-1 and TRBJ1-1; maybe TRBD1 (5 bases). V was trimmed by 1 base and J by 9 bases, leaving 15 bases between them. The CDR3 has 14 amino acids. Looked up from germline, CDR1 is MNHNS and CDR2 is SASEGT. The CDR3: CASSEGEETAKAFF. The CDR3 nucleotides are TGTGCCAGCAGTGAAGGGGAGGAGACAGCGAAAGCTTTCTTT.